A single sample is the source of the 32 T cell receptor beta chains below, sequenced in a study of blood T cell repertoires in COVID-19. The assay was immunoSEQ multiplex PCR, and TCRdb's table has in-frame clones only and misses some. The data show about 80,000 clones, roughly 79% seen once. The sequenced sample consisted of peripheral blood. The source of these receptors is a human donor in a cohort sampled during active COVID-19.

CDR3 nucleotides: TGTGCCATCAGTGGGGACAGGCCAAATGAAAAACTGTTTTTT. Encoded protein: CAISGDRPNEKLFF. The chain couples TRBV10-3 to TRBJ1-4; TRBD1 matches 8 bases. The length of the CDR3 is 14 residues. CDR1 ENHRY and CDR2 SYGVKD come from the germline V gene. J gave up 5 bases and V 4 bases, and 3 bases lay outside the gene matches.

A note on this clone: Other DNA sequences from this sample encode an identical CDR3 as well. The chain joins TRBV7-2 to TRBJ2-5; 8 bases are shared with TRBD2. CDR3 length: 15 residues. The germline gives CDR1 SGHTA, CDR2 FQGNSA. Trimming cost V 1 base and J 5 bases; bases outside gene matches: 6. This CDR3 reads CASSLVAGGGETQYF. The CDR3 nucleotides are TGTGCCAGCAGCTTAGTGGCGGGGGGAGGTGAGACCCAGTACTTC.

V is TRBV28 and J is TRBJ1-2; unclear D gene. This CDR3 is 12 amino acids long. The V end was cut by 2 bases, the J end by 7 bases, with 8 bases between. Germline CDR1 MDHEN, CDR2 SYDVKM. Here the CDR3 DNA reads TGTGCCAGCAGTTTACCCCTTTCTGGCTACACCTTC. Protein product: CASSLPLSGYTF.

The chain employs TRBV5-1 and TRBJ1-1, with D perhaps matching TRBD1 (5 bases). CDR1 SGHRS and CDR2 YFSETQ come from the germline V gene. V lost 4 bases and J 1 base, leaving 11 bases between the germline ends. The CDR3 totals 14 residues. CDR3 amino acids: CASSTFDRNTEAFF. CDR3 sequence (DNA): TGCGCCAGCAGCACGTTCGACAGGAACACTGAAGCTTTCTTT.

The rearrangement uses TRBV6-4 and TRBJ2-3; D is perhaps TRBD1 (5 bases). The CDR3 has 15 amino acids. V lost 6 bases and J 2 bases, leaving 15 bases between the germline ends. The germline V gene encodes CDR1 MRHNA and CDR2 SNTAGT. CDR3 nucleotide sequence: TGTGCCAGCAGCCCCAGGGAATTCCCCACAGATACGCAGTATTTT. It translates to CASSPREFPTDTQYF.

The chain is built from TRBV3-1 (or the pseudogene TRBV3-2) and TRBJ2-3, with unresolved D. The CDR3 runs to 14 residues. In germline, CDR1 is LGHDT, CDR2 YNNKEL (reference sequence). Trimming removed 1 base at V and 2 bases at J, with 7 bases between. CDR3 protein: CASSQGGHTDTQYF. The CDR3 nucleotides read TGTGCCAGCAGCCAAGGTGGCCACACAGATACGCAGTATTTT.

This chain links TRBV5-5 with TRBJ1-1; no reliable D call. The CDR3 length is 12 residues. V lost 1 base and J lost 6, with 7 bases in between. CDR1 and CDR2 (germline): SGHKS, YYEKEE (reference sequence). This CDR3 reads CASSLTTSEAFF. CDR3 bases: TGTGCCAGCAGCTTGACTACTTCTGAAGCTTTCTTT.

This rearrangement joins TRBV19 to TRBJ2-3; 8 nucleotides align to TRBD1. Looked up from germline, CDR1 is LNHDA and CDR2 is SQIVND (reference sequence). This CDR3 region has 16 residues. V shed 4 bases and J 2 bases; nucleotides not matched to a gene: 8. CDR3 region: CASSTMTGALTDTQYF. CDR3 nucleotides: TGTGCCAGTAGTACCATGACAGGGGCCCTCACAGATACGCAGTATTTT.

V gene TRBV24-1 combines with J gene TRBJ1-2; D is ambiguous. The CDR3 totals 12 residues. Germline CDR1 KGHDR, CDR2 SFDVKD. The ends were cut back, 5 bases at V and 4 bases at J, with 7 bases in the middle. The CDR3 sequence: CATSVGGYGYTF. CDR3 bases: TGTGCCACCAGTGTCGGAGGCTATGGCTACACCTTC.

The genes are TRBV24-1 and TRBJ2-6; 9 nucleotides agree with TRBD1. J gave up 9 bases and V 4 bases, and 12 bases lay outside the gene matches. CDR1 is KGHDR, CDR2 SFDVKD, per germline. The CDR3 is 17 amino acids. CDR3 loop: CATSEPTNRGRHNVLTF. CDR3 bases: TGTGCCACCAGTGAGCCGACGAACAGGGGGCGACACAACGTCCTGACTTTC.

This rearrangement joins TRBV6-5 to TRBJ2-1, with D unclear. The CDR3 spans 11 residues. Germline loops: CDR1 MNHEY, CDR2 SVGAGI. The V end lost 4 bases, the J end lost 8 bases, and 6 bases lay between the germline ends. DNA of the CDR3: TGTGCCAGCAGTTCCCGGGATGAGCAGTTCTTC. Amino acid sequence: CASSSRDEQFF.

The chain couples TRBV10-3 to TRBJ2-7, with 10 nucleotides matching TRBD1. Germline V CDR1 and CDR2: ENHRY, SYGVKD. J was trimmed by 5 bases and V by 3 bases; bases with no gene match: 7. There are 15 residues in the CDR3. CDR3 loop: CAISDGGTGANEQYF. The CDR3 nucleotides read TGTGCCATCAGTGACGGGGGGACAGGGGCGAACGAGCAGTACTTC.

In DNA form, the CDR3 reads TGTGCCAGCACCCTAGGGGATGACACAGGGGCGAGCTCCTACGAGCAGTACTTC. Protein product: CASTLGDDTGASSYEQYF. The chain combines TRBV7-9 with TRBJ2-7, with 7 bases identical to TRBD1. The CDR3 sequence is 18 residues long. CDR1 is SEHNR and CDR2 is FQNEAQ in the germline V gene (reference sequence). The V gene end was trimmed by 7 bases and the J gene end by 0 bases; junction bases not matched to a gene: 18.

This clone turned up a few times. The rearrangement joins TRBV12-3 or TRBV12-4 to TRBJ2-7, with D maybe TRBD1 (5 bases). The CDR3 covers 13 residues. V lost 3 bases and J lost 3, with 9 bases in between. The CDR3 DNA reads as TGTGCCAGCAGTTTCCAGGGTGTCTACGAGCAGTACTTC. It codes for CASSFQGVYEQYF.

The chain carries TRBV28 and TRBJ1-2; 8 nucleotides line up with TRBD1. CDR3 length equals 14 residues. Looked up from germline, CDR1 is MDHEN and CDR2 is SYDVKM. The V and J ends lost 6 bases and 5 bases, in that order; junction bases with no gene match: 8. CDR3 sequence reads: CASSRRTGKYGYTF. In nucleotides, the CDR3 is TGTGCCAGCAGCCGCCGGACAGGGAAATATGGCTACACCTTC.

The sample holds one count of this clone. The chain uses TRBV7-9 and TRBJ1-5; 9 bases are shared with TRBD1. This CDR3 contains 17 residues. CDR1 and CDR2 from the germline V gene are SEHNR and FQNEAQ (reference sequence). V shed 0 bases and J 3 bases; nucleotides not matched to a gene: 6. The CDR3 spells CASSLARGQGFNQPQHF. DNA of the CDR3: TGTGCCAGCAGCTTAGCGCGGGGACAGGGCTTCAATCAGCCCCAGCATTTT.

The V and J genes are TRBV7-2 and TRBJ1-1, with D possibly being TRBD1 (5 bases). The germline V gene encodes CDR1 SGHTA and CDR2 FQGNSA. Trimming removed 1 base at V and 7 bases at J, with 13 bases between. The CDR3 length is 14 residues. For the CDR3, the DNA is TGTGCCAGCAGCTTAGTAGGGGCTAGGGGTGAAGCTTTCTTT. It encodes CASSLVGARGEAFF.

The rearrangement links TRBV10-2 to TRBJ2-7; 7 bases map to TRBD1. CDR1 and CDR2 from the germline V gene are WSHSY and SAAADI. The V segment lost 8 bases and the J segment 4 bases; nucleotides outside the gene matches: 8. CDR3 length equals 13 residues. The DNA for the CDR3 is TGCGCCAGCCGACAGGGATCGTTGTACGAGCAGTACTTC. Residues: CASRQGSLYEQYF.

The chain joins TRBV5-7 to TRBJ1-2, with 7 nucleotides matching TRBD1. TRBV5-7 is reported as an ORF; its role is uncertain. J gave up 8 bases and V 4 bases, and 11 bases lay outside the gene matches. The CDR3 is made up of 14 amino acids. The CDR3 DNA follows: TGTGCCAGCAGCCGGATGAACAGGGGTGGCGGCTACACCTTC. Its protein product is CASSRMNRGGGYTF.

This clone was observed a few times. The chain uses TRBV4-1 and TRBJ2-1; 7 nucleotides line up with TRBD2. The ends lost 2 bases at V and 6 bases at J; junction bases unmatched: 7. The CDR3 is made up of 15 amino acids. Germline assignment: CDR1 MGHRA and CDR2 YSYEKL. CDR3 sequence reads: CASSQSLAVINEQFF. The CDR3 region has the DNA TGCGCCAGCAGCCAAAGCCTAGCGGTTATCAATGAGCAGTTCTTC.

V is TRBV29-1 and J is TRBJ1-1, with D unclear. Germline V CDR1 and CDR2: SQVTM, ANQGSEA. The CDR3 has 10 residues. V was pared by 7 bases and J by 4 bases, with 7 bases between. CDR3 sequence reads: CSAEGTEAFF. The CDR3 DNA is TGCAGCGCAGAGGGCACTGAAGCTTTCTTT.

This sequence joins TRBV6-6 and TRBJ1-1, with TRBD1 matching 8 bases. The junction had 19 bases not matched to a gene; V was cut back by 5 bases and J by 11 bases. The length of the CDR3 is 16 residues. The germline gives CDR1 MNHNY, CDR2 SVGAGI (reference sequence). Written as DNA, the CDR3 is TGTGCCAGCAGTCTAAATGACGGACAGGGCGGACATGAGGCTTTCTTT. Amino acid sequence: CASSLNDGQGGHEAFF.

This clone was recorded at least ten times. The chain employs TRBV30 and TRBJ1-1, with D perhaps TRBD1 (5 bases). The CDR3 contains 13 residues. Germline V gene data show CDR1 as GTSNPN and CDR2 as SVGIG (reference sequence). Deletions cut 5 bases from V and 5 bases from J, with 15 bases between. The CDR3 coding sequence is TGTGCCTGGGGTTTGGGGGGATGGACTGAAGCTTTCTTT. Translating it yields CAWGLGGWTEAFF.

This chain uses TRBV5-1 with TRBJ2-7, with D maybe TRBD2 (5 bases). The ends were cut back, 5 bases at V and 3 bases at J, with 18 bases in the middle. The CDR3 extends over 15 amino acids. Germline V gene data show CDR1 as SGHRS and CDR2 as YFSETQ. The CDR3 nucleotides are TGCGCCAGCAGGCCTTATCCGGGAACCTTCTACGAGCAGTACGTC. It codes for CASRPYPGTFYEQYV.

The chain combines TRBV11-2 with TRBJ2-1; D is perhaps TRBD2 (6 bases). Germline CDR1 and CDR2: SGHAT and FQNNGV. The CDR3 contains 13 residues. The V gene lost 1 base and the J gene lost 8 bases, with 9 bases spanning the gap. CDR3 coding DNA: TGTGCCAGCAGCTTAGCGGGAGTTTATGAGCAGTTCTTC. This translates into CASSLAGVYEQFF.

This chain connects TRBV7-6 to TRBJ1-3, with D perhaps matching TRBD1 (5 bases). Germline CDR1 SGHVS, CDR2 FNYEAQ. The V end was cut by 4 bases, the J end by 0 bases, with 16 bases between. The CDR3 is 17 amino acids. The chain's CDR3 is CASSSSLGQNSGNTIYF. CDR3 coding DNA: TGTGCCAGCAGCTCCTCATTGGGGCAGAACTCTGGAAACACCATATATTTT.

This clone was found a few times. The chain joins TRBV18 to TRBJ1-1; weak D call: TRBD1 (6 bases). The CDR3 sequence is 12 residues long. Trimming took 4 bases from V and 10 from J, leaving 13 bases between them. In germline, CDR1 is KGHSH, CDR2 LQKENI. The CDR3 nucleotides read TGTGCCAGCTCACTTACCCGAGGGGGAGCTTTCTTT. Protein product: CASSLTRGGAFF.

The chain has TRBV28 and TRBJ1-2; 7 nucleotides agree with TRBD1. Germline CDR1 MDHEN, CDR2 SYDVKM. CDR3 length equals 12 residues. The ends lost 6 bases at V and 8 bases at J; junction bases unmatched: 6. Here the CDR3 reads CASSLQGLGYTF. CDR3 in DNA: TGTGCCAGCAGCTTACAGGGGCTGGGCTACACCTTC.

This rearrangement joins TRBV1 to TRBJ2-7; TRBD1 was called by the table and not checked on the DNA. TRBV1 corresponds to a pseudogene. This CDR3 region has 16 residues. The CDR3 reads CTSSQDLIHRPYEQYF. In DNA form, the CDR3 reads TGCACCAGCAGCCAAGATCTTATTCACAGACCCTACGAGCAGTACTTC.

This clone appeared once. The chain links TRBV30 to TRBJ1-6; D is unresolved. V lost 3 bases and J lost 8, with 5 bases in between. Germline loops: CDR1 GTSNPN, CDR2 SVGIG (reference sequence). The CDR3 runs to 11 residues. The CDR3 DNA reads TGTGCCTGGAGGAGGGATTCACCCCTCCACTTT. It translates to CAWRRDSPLHF.

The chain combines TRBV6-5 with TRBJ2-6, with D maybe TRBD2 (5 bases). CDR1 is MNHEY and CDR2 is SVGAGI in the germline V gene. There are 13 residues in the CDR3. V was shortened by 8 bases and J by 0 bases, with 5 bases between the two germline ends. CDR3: CASAGSGANVLTF. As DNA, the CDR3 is TGTGCCAGCGCGGGCTCTGGGGCCAACGTCCTGACTTTC.

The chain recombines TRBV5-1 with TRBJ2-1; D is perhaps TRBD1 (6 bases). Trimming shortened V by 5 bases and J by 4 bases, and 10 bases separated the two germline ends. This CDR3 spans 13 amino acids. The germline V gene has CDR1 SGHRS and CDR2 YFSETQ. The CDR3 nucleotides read TGCGCCAGCAGAGGGACATCATACAATGAGCAGTTCTTC. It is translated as CASRGTSYNEQFF.